Listed below are T cell receptor beta chains from one sample, sequenced in a study of OX40 agonist ivuxolimab in advanced cancers. Repertoires were generated with immunoSEQ multiplex PCR, while TCRdb's copy carries only in-frame clones and drops some. The sample holds tens of thousands of clones, about 90% seen once. The sequencing here drew on CD4+ or CD8+ T cells sorted from blood, taken in a trial of the OX40 agonist ivuxolimab. These receptors were obtained from an adult with an advanced solid tumor such as melanoma, head and neck, liver or kidney cancer. Both conserved end residues are part of each CDR3. D genes are given only for firm matches. Clone size, where shown, is once, few, many, or a class for clones that have expanded.

-,-,TRBV5-1,TRBJ1-5,TGCGCCAGCAGCTTAGGATCTTATAGCAATCAGCCCCAGCATTTT,CASSLGSYSNQPQHF
-,-,TRBV4-1,TRBJ1-5,TGCGCCAGCAGCCAAAACCTCGATCGAATCCAGCCCCAGCATTTT,CASSQNLDRIQPQHF
once,-,TRBV7-2,TRBJ2-7,TGTGCCAGCAGCTTTTCTGCGGTGTCCTACGAGCAGTACTTC,CASSFSAVSYEQYF
-,TRBD2,TRBV27,TRBJ2-7,TGTGCCAGCAGAGGACGGGGGGGTCGCCACGAGCAGTACTTC,CASRGRGGRHEQYF
-,-,TRBV12-1,TRBJ1-4,TGTGCCAGCAGCTTTAGCAGAGCTAATGAAAAACTGTTTTTT,CASSFSRANEKLFF
-,-,TRBV4-1,TRBJ1-2,TGCGCCAGCAGCCAAGAGGAGGGGACCTACTATGGCTACACCTTC,CASSQEEGTYYGYTF
-,TRBD2,TRBV5-1,TRBJ2-1,TGCGCCAGCTCGAGCGGGGCTAGATACAATGAGCAGTTCTTC,CASSSGARYNEQFF
-,-,TRBV5-1,TRBJ1-3,TGCGCCAGCAGCTTCACCCCCTTACGCGCCGGAAACACCATATATTTT,CASSFTPLRAGNTIYF
-,-,TRBV6-6,TRBJ2-7,TGTGCCAGCAGGCCCGATTTCACCCTTGGTAGCGAGCAGTACTTC,CASRPDFTLGSEQYF
-,-,TRBV2,TRBJ2-2,TGTGCCAGCAGTGAATCGGGGGTAGCGAACACCGGGGAGCTGTTTTTT,CASSESGVANTGELFF
few,-,TRBV5-1,TRBJ1-1,TGCGCCAGCAGCTTGAATTCAGGTACTGAAGCTTTCTTT,CASSLNSGTEAFF
few,TRBD2,TRBV4-2,TRBJ2-7,TGTGCCAGCAGCCCTCCGGGACTAGCGGGCGAGCAGTACTTC,CASSPPGLAGEQYF
-,-,TRBV5-1,TRBJ1-2,TGCGCCAGCAGCTTGGGTGGGGCAGACACAGAGAATTCCTACACCTTC,CASSLGGADTENSYTF
-,TRBD1,TRBV19,TRBJ2-1,TGTGCCAGTACCACGACAGGGATCGGTACAATTGAGCAGTTCTTC,CASTTTGIGTIEQFF
-,-,TRBV6-5,TRBJ1-1,TGTGCCAGCATGGCTTACACCCCCAACACTGAAGCTTTCTTT,CASMAYTPNTEAFF
-,TRBD1,TRBV4-2,TRBJ1-2,TGTGCCAGCAGCCAAGAAGGGACAGGAGGCTATGGCTACACCTTC,CASSQEGTGGYGYTF
-,-,TRBV5-4,TRBJ2-7,TGTGCCAGCAGCTTCGATAGCTCCTACGAGCAGTACTTC,CASSFDSSYEQYF
-,TRBD2,TRBV9,TRBJ2-2,TGTGCCAGCAGCGTGACTAGCTCCCCTAGCACCGGGGAGCTGTTTTTT,CASSVTSSPSTGELFF
-,-,TRBV5-8,TRBJ1-3,TGTGCCAGCGGAGGTTGGGGGACTGGAAACACCATATATTTT,CASGGWGTGNTIYF
-,TRBD1,TRBV11-2,TRBJ2-7,TGTGCCAGCAGCTTAGGACAGGGAGAGCAGTACTTC,CASSLGQGEQYF
-,-,TRBV7-2,TRBJ1-5,TGTGCCAGCAGCTTAACAGGGTATCAGCCCCAGCATTTT,CASSLTGYQPQHF
-,-,TRBV6-4,TRBJ1-4,TGTGCCAGCCGGTCGTCGGGAGGTGAAAAACTGTTTTTT,CASRSSGGEKLFF
-,TRBD1,TRBV29-1,TRBJ2-6,TGCAGCGCGGGACAGGGCGGGACTGGGGCCAACGTCCTGACTTTC,CSAGQGGTGANVLTF